This is a list of T cell receptor beta chains from one sample in a study of T-cell memory formation after mild COVID-19. One entry per CDR3 protein, called by TCRdb with MiXCR from the 5' RACE reads. The sample contains hundreds of thousands of distinct CDR3 sequences, approximately 20% of which appear only once. Sequencing was performed on PBMCs or a T cell subset sorted from them (not recorded which). These receptors all stem from an adult woman who had mild COVID-19 (a few samples of this study predate the infection). Cell type and time point are not known. Both conserved end residues are part of each CDR3. D genes are given only for firm matches. Size tells how often a clone was seen (once, few, many) or the class of an expanded clone, and some rows leave it out.

J | V | D | size | CDR3 | DNA
TRBJ1-2 | TRBV5-1 | TRBD1 | few | CASSFKTGASNYGYTF | TGCGCCAGCAGTTTTAAAACAGGGGCTTCTAACTATGGCTACACCTTC
TRBJ2-1 | TRBV10-3 | TRBD1 | NA | CAIRPAGTGGWGEQFF | TGTGCCATCAGGCCCGCCGGGACAGGGGGCTGGGGTGAGCAGTTCTTC
TRBJ2-1 | TRBV7-9 | TRBD2 | few | CASVGAGISYNEQFF | TGTGCCAGCGTGGGAGCGGGGATCTCCTACAATGAGCAGTTCTTC
TRBJ1-1 | TRBV12-3/TRBV12-4 | NA | NA | CASSLALGRTRTEAFF | TGTGCCAGCAGTTTAGCCTTGGGACGGACGAGGACTGAAGCTTTCTTT
TRBJ1-2 | TRBV12-3/TRBV12-4 | NA | NA | CASKSSTVPRGYTF | TGTGCCAGCAAATCATCGACCGTGCCTAGGGGCTACACCTTC
TRBJ2-3 | TRBV12-3/TRBV12-4 | TRBD2 | many | CASSFRTSGGRDTQYF | TGTGCCAGCAGTTTTCGCACTAGCGGGGGTAGAGATACGCAGTATTTT
TRBJ2-3 | TRBV29-1 | NA | few | CSVWGDADTQYF | TGCAGCGTTTGGGGAGACGCAGATACGCAGTATTTT
TRBJ2-1 | TRBV30 | NA | many | CAWSDNNEQFF | TGTGCCTGGAGTGACAACAATGAGCAGTTCTTC
TRBJ1-5 | TRBV27 | NA | few | CASSRGPQGGQPQHF | TGTGCCAGCAGTAGGGGACCCCAGGGAGGTCAGCCCCAGCATTTT
TRBJ2-5 | TRBV4-1 | TRBD2 | many | CASSPRTSGGPLRGTQYF | TGCGCCAGCAGCCCCCGTACTAGCGGGGGACCGCTTCGAGGTACCCAGTACTTC
TRBJ2-3 | TRBV5-1 | NA | NA | CASSSGPRNSDTQYF | TGCGCCAGCAGCTCCGGGCCGCGGAACAGTGACACGCAGTATTTT
TRBJ1-1 | TRBV2 | TRBD1 | many | CASSQGPTEAFF | TGTGCCAGCTCACAGGGGCCCACTGAAGCTTTCTTT
TRBJ1-6 | TRBV20-1 | NA | NA | CSARDLSDSSYNSPLHF | TGCAGTGCTAGAGATTTATCGGACAGCTCCTATAATTCACCCCTCCACTTT
TRBJ2-2 | TRBV20-1 | TRBD1 | few | CSAQPDRGRGTGELFF | TGCAGTGCCCAACCGGACAGGGGGCGCGGCACCGGGGAGCTGTTTTTT
TRBJ2-7 | TRBV11-2 | TRBD1 | NA | CASSDLTGVIGYEQYF | TGTGCCAGCAGCGACCTGACAGGGGTCATTGGCTACGAGCAGTACTTC
TRBJ2-5 | TRBV7-9 | NA | NA | CASSLGPTARQETQYF | TGTGCCAGCAGCTTAGGGCCGACAGCTCGCCAAGAGACCCAGTACTTC
TRBJ2-7 | TRBV24-1 | NA | few | CATSDLVRREQYF | TGTGCCACCAGTGATTTGGTTCGACGCGAGCAGTACTTC
TRBJ2-3 | TRBV6-5 | NA | NA | CASSLGSTSTDTQYF | TGTGCCAGCAGTTTAGGCAGCACTAGCACAGATACGCAGTATTTT
TRBJ1-1 | TRBV4-1 | NA | NA | CASSHPGAPRAFF | TGCGCCAGCAGCCACCCGGGAGCCCCGCGGGCTTTCTTT
TRBJ1-1 | TRBV12-3/TRBV12-4 | TRBD1 | few | CASSFGDSSNTEAFF | TGTGCCAGCAGTTTCGGGGACAGTTCTAACACTGAAGCTTTCTTT
TRBJ2-7 | TRBV12-3/TRBV12-4 | TRBD2 | NA | CASSSPGLYSYEQYF | TGTGCCAGCAGCTCCCCGGGACTATACTCCTACGAGCAGTACTTC
TRBJ2-3 | TRBV12-3/TRBV12-4 | NA | few | CAGSRGSTDTQYF | TGTGCGGGGTCTAGGGGTAGCACAGATACGCAGTATTTT
TRBJ2-7 | TRBV12-3/TRBV12-4 | NA | NA | CASSLLAGHRDEQYF | TGTGCCAGCAGTTTGTTAGCCGGTCACCGGGACGAGCAGTACTTC
TRBJ1-5 | TRBV7-2 | NA | NA | CASSSVGFSNQPQHF | TGTGCCAGCAGCTCGGTTGGCTTTAGCAATCAGCCCCAGCATTTT
TRBJ2-6 | TRBV20-1 | NA | NA | CSAYSSGANVLTF | TGCAGTGCTTATAGCTCTGGGGCCAACGTCCTGACTTTC
TRBJ1-3 | TRBV19 | NA | NA | CASILYRVGTSLNGNTIYF | TGTGCCAGTATCCTATATAGGGTAGGGACATCCTTGAACGGAAACACCATATATTTT
TRBJ2-7 | TRBV24-1 | TRBD2 | many | CATSDAGSSGSASEQYF | TGTGCCACCAGTGATGCCGGGTCTAGCGGGAGCGCGAGCGAGCAGTACTTC
TRBJ2-2 | TRBV29-1 | NA | few | CSVVAANTGELFF | TGCAGCGTTGTAGCCGCGAACACCGGGGAGCTGTTTTTT
TRBJ2-3 | TRBV12-5 | TRBD2 | NA | CASGRGLAGARDTQYF | TGTGCTAGTGGCCGCGGACTAGCGGGGGCCAGAGATACGCAGTATTTT
TRBJ2-7 | TRBV20-1 | NA | few | CSALDSYEQYF | TGCAGTGCCCTCGACAGCTACGAGCAGTACTTC
TRBJ2-5 | TRBV15 | TRBD1 | NA | CATSLEGQGQETQYF | TGTGCCACCAGCTTAGAGGGACAGGGCCAAGAGACCCAGTACTTC
TRBJ1-1 | TRBV12-3/TRBV12-4 | NA | NA | CASSWVENTEAFF | TGTGCCAGCAGTTGGGTGGAGAACACTGAAGCTTTCTTT
TRBJ2-7 | TRBV7-9 | TRBD1 | NA | CASSSGGGTGINEQYF | TGTGCCAGCAGCTCTGGGGGCGGGACAGGTATTAACGAGCAGTACTTC
TRBJ2-6 | TRBV5-1 | TRBD1 | NA | CASSADRGTSGANVLTF | TGCGCCAGCAGCGCGGACAGGGGTACCTCTGGGGCCAACGTCCTGACTTTC
TRBJ2-7 | TRBV6-2/TRBV6-3 | TRBD1 | NA | CASSFSTGRLFNEQYF | TGTGCCAGCAGTTTCTCGACAGGGCGACTGTTTAACGAGCAGTACTTC
TRBJ1-5 | TRBV7-3 | NA | many | CASSQGINQPQHF | TGTGCCAGCAGTCAGGGGATCAATCAGCCCCAGCATTTT
TRBJ1-2 | TRBV6-5 | TRBD1 | few | CASRNDRDGGYTF | TGTGCCAGCAGGAACGACAGGGACGGGGGCTACACCTTC
TRBJ1-1 | TRBV6-6 | TRBD1 | few | CASSDRTGMNTEAFF | TGTGCCAGCAGTGATAGGACAGGAATGAACACTGAAGCTTTCTTT
TRBJ1-2 | TRBV7-9 | NA | NA | CASIPSGTNGYTF | TGTGCCAGCATCCCTTCCGGGACAAATGGCTACACCTTC
TRBJ2-5 | TRBV4-1 | NA | few | CASSPSGGPPQETQYF | TGCGCCAGCAGCCCTAGTGGGGGGCCACCTCAAGAGACCCAGTACTTC
TRBJ1-6 | TRBV7-6 | NA | many | CASNLGSYNSPLHF | TGTGCCAGCAACTTGGGGTCCTATAATTCACCCCTCCACTTT
TRBJ2-1 | TRBV15 | TRBD1 | NA | CATSSTRGQGGNEQFF | TGTGCCACCAGCAGTACAAGAGGACAGGGGGGCAATGAGCAGTTCTTC
TRBJ1-2 | TRBV11-2 | TRBD1 | once | CASRTGGGHGYTF | TGTGCCAGCAGAACAGGGGGTGGCCATGGCTACACCTTC
TRBJ2-1 | TRBV24-1 | TRBD1 | NA | CATSDPTGVNYEQFF | TGTGCCACCAGTGACCCAACAGGGGTGAACTATGAGCAGTTCTTC
TRBJ1-1 | TRBV6-5 | TRBD1 | NA | CASRDSGGNTEAFF | TGTGCCAGCCGGGACAGCGGTGGGAACACTGAAGCTTTCTTT
TRBJ2-7 | TRBV27 | TRBD2 | NA | CASSQVAGASEQYF | TGTGCCAGCAGTCAAGTAGCGGGAGCTTCCGAGCAGTACTTC
TRBJ2-1 | TRBV4-2 | TRBD2 | few | CASSQDSGSNEQFF | TGTGCCAGCAGCCAAGACAGCGGGAGCAATGAGCAGTTCTTC
TRBJ1-5 | TRBV6-1 | NA | NA | CASSDPGSFYYQPQHF | TGTGCCAGCAGTGATCCAGGAAGTTTCTACTATCAGCCCCAGCATTTT
TRBJ1-6 | TRBV5-6 | NA | NA | CASSLRRVGSPLHF | TGTGCCAGCAGCTTGCGCAGGGTCGGTTCACCCCTCCACTTT
TRBJ2-7 | TRBV6-5 | NA | NA | CASSNGDEQYF | TGTGCCAGCAGTAACGGGGACGAGCAGTACTTC
TRBJ2-2 | TRBV7-2 | NA | few | CASSLLITGELFF | TGTGCCAGCAGCTTACTGATCACCGGGGAGCTGTTTTTT
TRBJ1-4 | TRBV24-1 | NA | few | CATIADLNEKLFF | TGTGCCACCATTGCAGACCTTAATGAAAAACTGTTTTTT
TRBJ1-1 | TRBV7-9 | NA | few | CASSFAGARTEAFF | TGTGCCAGCAGCTTTGCAGGGGCAAGGACTGAAGCTTTCTTT
TRBJ2-3 | TRBV29-1 | TRBD1 | NA | CSVTGVDTQYF | TGCAGCGTCACAGGGGTAGATACGCAGTATTTT
TRBJ2-6 | TRBV19 | TRBD1 | NA | CASSAGTGGAGANVLTF | TGTGCCAGTAGTGCCGGGACAGGGGGCGCCGGGGCCAACGTCCTGACTTTC
TRBJ2-3 | TRBV25-1 | NA | NA | CASSERTYSTDTQYF | TGTGCCAGCAGTGAGCGAACCTATAGCACAGATACGCAGTATTTT